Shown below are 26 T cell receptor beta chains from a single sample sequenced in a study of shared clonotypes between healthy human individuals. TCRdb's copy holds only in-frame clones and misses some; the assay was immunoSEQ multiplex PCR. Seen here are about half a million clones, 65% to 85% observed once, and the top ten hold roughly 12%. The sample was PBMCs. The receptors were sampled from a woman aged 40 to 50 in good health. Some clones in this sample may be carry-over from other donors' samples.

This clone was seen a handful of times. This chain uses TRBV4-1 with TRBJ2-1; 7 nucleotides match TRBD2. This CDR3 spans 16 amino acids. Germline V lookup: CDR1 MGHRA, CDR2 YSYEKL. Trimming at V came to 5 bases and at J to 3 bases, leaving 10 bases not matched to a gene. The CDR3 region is CASSGLGTGSYNEQFF. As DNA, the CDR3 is TGCGCCAGCAGCGGACTAGGAACTGGAAGCTACAATGAGCAGTTCTTC.

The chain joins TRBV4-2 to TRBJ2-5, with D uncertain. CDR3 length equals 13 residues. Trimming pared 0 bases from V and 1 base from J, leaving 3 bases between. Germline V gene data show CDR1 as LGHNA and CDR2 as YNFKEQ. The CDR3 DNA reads TGTGCCAGCAGCCAAGAGGCCCAAGAGACCCAGTACTTC. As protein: CASSQEAQETQYF.

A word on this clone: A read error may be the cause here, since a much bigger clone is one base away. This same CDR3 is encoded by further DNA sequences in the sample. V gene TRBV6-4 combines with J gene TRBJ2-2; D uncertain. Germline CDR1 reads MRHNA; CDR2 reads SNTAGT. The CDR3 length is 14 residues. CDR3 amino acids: CASSISTDTGELFF. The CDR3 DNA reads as TGTGCCAGCAGCATATCGACTGACACAGGGGAGCTGTTTTTT.

DNA for the CDR3: TGCGCCAGCAGCCGCCGGATAAACACTGAAGCTTTCTTT. As protein: CASSRRINTEAFF. The chain combines TRBV4-3 with TRBJ1-1; no definite D call. Trimming shortened V by 4 bases and J by 2 bases, and 8 bases separated the two germline ends. CDR3 length: 13 amino acids. Germline assignment: CDR1 LGHNA and CDR2 YSLEER.

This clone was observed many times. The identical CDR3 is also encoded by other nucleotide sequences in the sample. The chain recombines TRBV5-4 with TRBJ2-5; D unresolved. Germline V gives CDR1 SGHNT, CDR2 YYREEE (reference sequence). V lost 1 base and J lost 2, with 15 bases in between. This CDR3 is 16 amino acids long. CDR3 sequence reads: CASSLKGGDKQETQYF. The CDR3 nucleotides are TGTGCCAGCAGCTTGAAGGGTGGGGATAAACAAGAGACCCAGTACTTC.

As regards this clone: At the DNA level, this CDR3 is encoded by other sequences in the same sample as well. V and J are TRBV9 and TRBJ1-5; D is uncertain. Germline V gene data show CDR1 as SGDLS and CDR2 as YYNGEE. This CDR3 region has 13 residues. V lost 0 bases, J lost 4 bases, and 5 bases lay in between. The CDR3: CASSVGENQPQHF. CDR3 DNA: TGTGCCAGCAGCGTAGGAGAGAATCAGCCCCAGCATTTT.

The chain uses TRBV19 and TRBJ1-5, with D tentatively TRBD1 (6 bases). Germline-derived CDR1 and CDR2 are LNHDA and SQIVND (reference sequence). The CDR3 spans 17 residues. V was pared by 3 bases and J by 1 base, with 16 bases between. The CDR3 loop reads CASSMPRDTRSNQPQHF. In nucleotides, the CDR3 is TGTGCCAGTAGTATGCCCCGGGACACAAGAAGCAATCAGCCCCAGCATTTT.

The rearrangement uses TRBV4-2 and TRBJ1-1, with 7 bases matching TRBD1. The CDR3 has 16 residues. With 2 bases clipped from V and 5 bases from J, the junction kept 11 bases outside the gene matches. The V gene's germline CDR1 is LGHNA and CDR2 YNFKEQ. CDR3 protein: CASSQHIRQGGTEAFF. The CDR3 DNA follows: TGTGCCAGCAGCCAACACATCAGACAGGGAGGGACTGAAGCTTTCTTT.

The CDR3 DNA follows: TGTGCCAGCAGTTTACATGACAGGTCGTACGAGCAGTACTTC. This sequence encodes CASSLHDRSYEQYF. V and J are TRBV28 and TRBJ2-7; maybe TRBD1 (6 bases). V dropped 2 bases and J dropped 4 bases, with 12 bases sitting between them. Per germline, CDR1 MDHEN and CDR2 SYDVKM. The CDR3 totals 14 residues.

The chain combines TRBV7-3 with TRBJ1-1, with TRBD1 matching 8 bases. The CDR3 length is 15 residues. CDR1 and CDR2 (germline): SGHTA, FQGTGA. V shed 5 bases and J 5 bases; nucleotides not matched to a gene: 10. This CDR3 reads CASSPRDDRGTEAFF. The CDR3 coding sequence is TGTGCCAGCAGCCCACGGGATGACAGGGGAACTGAAGCTTTCTTT.

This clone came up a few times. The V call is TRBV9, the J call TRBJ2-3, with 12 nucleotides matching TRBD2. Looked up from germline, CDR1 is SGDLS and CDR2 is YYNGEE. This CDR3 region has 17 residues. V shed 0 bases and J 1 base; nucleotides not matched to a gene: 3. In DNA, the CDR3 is TGTGCCAGCAGCGTAGCCCTAGCGGGAGGGGGCACAGATACGCAGTATTTT. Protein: CASSVALAGGGTDTQYF.

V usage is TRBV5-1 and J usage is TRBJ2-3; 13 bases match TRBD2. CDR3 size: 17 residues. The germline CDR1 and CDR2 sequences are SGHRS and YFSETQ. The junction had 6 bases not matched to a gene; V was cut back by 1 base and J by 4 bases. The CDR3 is CASSLLGLAGVSDTQYF. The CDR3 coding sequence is TGCGCCAGCAGCTTGCTTGGACTAGCGGGAGTATCAGATACGCAGTATTTT.

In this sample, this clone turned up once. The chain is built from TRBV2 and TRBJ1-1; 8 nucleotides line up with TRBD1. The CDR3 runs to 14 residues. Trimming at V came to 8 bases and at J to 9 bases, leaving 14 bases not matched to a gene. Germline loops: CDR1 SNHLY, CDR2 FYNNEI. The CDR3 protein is CASGVDRAMNKAFF. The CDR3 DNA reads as TGTGCCAGCGGCGTGGACAGGGCGATGAACAAAGCTTTCTTT. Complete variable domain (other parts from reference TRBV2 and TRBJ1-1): EPEVTQTPSHQVTQMGQEVILRCVPISNHLYFYWYRQILGQKVEFLVSFYNNEISEKSEIFDDQFSVERPDGSNFTLKIRSTKLEDSAMYFCASGVDRAMNKAFFGQGTRLTVV.

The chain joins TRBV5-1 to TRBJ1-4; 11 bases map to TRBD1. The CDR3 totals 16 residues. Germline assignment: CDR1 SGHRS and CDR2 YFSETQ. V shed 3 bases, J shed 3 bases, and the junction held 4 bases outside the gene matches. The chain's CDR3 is CASSYGQGAANEKLFF. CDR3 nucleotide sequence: TGCGCCAGCAGCTATGGACAGGGGGCAGCTAATGAAAAACTGTTTTTT.

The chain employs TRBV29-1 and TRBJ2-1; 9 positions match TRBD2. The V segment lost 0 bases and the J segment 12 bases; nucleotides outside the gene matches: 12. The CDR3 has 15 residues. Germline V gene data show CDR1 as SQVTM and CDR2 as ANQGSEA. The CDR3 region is CSVEDRGGRALGQFF. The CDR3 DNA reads TGCAGCGTTGAAGATCGGGGCGGGAGGGCCCTCGGGCAGTTCTTC.

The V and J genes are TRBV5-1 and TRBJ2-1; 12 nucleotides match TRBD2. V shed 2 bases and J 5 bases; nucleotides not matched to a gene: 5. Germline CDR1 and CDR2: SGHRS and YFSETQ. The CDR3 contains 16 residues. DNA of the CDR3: TGCGCCAGCAGCTTTTTGACTAGCGGGAGCGACAATGAGCAGTTCTTC. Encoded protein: CASSFLTSGSDNEQFF.

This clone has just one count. This CDR3 is CASSIVLRETQYF. Written as DNA, the CDR3 is TGTGCCAGTAGTATAGTCCTTCGGGAGACCCAGTACTTC. The chain carries TRBV19 and TRBJ2-5; D not certain. V was cut by 1 base and J by 5 bases, with 8 bases left in between. CDR3 length: 13 residues. Germline V gene data show CDR1 as LNHDA and CDR2 as SQIVND (reference sequence). Full variable domain (remainder filled in from reference TRBV19 and TRBJ2-5): DGGITQSPKYLFRKEGQNVTLSCEQNLNHDAMYWYRQDPGQGLRLIYYSQIVNDFQKGDIAEGYSVSREKKESFPLTVTSAQKNPTAFYLCASSIVLRETQYFGPGTRLLVL.

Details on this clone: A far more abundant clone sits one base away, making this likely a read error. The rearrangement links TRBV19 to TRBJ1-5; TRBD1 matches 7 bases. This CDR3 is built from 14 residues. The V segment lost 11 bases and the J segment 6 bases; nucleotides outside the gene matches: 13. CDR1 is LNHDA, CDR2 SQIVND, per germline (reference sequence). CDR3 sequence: CACHRGLLGQPQHF. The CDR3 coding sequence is TGTGCCTGCCACAGGGGATTACTAGGTCAGCCCCAGCATTTT.

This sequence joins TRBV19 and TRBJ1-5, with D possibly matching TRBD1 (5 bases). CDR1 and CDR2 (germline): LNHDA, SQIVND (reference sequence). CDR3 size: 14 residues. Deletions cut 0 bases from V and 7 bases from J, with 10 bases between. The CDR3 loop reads CASSIEARGQPQHF. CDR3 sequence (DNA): TGTGCCAGTAGTATAGAGGCACGGGGGCAGCCCCAGCATTTT.

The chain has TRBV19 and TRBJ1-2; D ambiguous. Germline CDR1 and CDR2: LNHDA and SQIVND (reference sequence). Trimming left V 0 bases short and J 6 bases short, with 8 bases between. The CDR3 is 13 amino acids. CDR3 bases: TGTGCCAGTAGTATAGATTCAGGAGATGGCTACACCTTC. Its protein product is CASSIDSGDGYTF.

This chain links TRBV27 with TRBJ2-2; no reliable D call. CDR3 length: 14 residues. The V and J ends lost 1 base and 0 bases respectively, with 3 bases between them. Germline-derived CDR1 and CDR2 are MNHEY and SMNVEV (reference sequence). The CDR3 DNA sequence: TGTGCCAGCAGTTTATGGTCGAACACCGGGGAGCTGTTTTTT. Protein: CASSLWSNTGELFF.

The CDR3 protein is CASSQERGQIGELFF. In DNA, the CDR3 is TGCGCCAGCAGCCAAGAAAGGGGGCAGATCGGGGAGCTGTTTTTT. The rearrangement uses TRBV4-3 and TRBJ2-2, with 7 bases matching TRBD1. Trimming at V came to 0 bases and at J to 7 bases, leaving 5 bases not matched to a gene. Germline V lookup: CDR1 LGHNA, CDR2 YSLEER. The CDR3 has 15 amino acids.

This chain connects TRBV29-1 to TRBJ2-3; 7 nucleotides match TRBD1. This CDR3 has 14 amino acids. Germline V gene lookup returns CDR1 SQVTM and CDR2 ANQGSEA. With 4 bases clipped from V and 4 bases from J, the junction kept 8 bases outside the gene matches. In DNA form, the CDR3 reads TGCAGCGTTGCTGAGGGGGACAGTTCAGATACGCAGTATTTT. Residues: CSVAEGDSSDTQYF.

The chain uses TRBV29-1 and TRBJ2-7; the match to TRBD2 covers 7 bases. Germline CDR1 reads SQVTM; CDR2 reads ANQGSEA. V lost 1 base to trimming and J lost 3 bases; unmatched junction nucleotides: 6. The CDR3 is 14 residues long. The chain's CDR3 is CSVEGWREIYEQYF. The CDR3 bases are TGCAGCGTTGAAGGTTGGCGGGAGATCTACGAGCAGTACTTC.

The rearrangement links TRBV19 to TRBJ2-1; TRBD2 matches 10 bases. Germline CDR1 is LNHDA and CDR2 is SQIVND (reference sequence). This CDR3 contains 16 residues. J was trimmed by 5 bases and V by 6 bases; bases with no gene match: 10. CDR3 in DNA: TGTGCCAGTAGGCCCCAAGCGGGAGGGCCAGACAATGAGCAGTTCTTC. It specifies CASRPQAGGPDNEQFF. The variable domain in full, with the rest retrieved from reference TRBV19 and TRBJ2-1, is DGGITQSPKYLFRKEGQNVTLSCEQNLNHDAMYWYRQDPGQGLRLIYYSQIVNDFQKGDIAEGYSVSREKKESFPLTVTSAQKNPTAFYLCASRPQAGGPDNEQFFGPGTRLTVL.

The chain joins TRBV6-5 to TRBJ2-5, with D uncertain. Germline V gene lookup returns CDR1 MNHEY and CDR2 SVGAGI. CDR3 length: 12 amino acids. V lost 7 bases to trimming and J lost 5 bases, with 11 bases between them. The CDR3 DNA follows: TGTGCCAGCACTGACTTTGGGGAGACCCAGTACTTC. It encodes CASTDFGETQYF.